The sequence of this T cell receptor (beta chain) was determined in a study of blood T cell repertoires in COVID-19. Study as a whole: COVID-19 samples from acute and convalescent phases originated in the United States, Italy and Spain. From T cells, B-cell-depleted T cells, or PBMCs came the material, which was cDNA or gDNA.

The data were produced by immunoSEQ multiplex PCR, yet TCRdb's version contains in-frame clones alone and is incomplete. The table includes about 200,000 clones, about nine tenths detected once. The CDR3 length is 15 residues. V lost 2 bases and J lost 0, with 8 bases in between. Per the germline V gene, CDR1 is MNHEY and CDR2 is SVGAGI. This clone was seen just once. The sequencing input was peripheral blood. V usage is TRBV6-5 and J usage is TRBJ1-5, with D uncertain. The clonotype originates from a man between 18 and 35 years old with active or convalescent COVID-19. For the CDR3, the DNA is TGTGCCAGCAGTTACCTCCGGGATAGCAATCAGCCCCAGCATTTT. Encoded protein: CASSYLRDSNQPQHF.